One and the same sample provided the 28 T cell receptor beta chains below, sequenced in a study (dated by TCRdb to 2016 to 2017). Receptor amplification or capture employed RT-PCR. Sequencer: Illumina MiSeq. TCRdb passed the public sequencing reads through fastp at Q25 and MiXCR, retaining productive beta sequences. Each CDR3 protein gets just one entry, which takes the most common genes and DNA from the rows behind it. The sample table contains about 700,000 distinct CDR3 sequences; only one count was recorded for approximately 15% of them. The top ten clonotypes cover 3.6% of the sample. Source material: memory CD4+ T cells from blood. These receptors originate from a female donor in good health, serving as a healthy control.

This clonotype was observed many times. The chain carries TRBV4-3 and TRBJ2-4; 7 bases map to TRBD1. Germline trimming cut 4 bases from V and 5 bases from J; bases unmatched to any gene: 14. CDR1 and CDR2 from the germline V gene are LGHNA and YSLEER. There are 17 residues in the CDR3. CDR3 in amino acids: CASSRRRSGTAQNIQYF. The CDR3 DNA follows: TGCGCCAGCAGCCGCAGGCGTTCCGGGACAGCACAAAACATTCAGTACTTC.

The sample holds a few counts of this clonotype. The rearrangement links TRBV9 to TRBJ2-1; TRBD1 matches at 8 bases. The CDR3 spans 19 residues. CDR1 and CDR2 (germline): SGDLS, YYNGEE. J lost 9 bases, V lost 4 bases, and 24 bases had no gene match. The CDR3 loop reads CASSSPTRDRGGRGVEQFF. The CDR3 nucleotides are TGTGCCAGCAGCTCCCCCACTCGAGACAGGGGCGGTAGGGGAGTTGAGCAGTTCTTC.

CDR3 protein: CASSLGTGSTGELFF. The CDR3 DNA follows: TGTGCCAGCAGCTTAGGGACAGGGTCCACCGGGGAGCTGTTTTTT. The rearrangement links TRBV7-9 to TRBJ2-2, with 8 bases that match TRBD1. Per the germline V gene, CDR1 is SEHNR and CDR2 is FQNEAQ (reference sequence). J gave up 4 bases and V 1 base, and 2 bases lay outside the gene matches. The CDR3 runs 15 residues. The whole variable domain, remainder taken from reference TRBV7-9 and TRBJ2-2, is DTGVSQNPRHKITKRGQNVTFRCDPISEHNRLYWYRQTLGQGPEFLTYFQNEAQLEKSRLLSDRFSAERPKGSFSTLEIQRTEQGDSAMYLCASSLGTGSTGELFFGEGSRLTVL.

In its sample, this clonotype was seen a few times. J is TRBJ2-7 and V is TRBV7-2, with D tentatively TRBD2 (6 bases). The CDR3 runs to 16 residues. CDR1 SGHTA and CDR2 FQGNSA come from the germline V gene. Trimming cost V 2 bases and J 2 bases, with 16 bases left between them. CDR3 amino acids: CASSLSGERAAYEQYF. The CDR3 DNA sequence: TGTGCCAGCAGCTTATCGGGGGAACGGGCGGCCTACGAGCAGTACTTC.

In its sample, this clonotype was seen many times. The rearrangement uses TRBV20-1 and TRBJ1-6; perhaps TRBD1 as D (5 bases). This CDR3 region has 14 residues. Germline CDR1 reads DFQATT; CDR2 reads SNEGSKA (reference sequence). V lost 6 bases and J 8 bases, leaving 17 bases between the germline ends. The CDR3 bases are TGCAGTGCCCTGGACGGGGGAATGGATTCACCCCTCCACTTT. Translation gives CSALDGGMDSPLHF.

J is TRBJ1-2 and V is TRBV15, with D possibly TRBD1 on 5 matching bases. Germline CDR1 and CDR2: LNHNV and YYDKDF (reference sequence). The CDR3 spans 13 residues. The V end lost 0 bases, the J end lost 7 bases, and 9 bases lay between the germline ends. The CDR3 loop is CATSRDKDTGYTF. The CDR3 DNA reads as TGTGCCACCAGCAGAGATAAGGACACTGGCTACACCTTC.

The sample holds a few counts of this clonotype. This sequence joins TRBV14 and TRBJ2-1; D ambiguous. The CDR3 extends over 11 amino acids. Germline V gene sequence: CDR1 SGHDN, CDR2 FVKESK. The V gene lost 1 base and the J gene lost 8 bases, with 3 bases spanning the gap. Written as DNA, the CDR3 is TGTGCCAGCAGCCAAGGGCATGAGCAGTTCTTC. It encodes CASSQGHEQFF.

This clonotype was seen only a few times. The chain links TRBV4-1 to TRBJ2-5, with 8 bases fitting TRBD1. The germline V gene has CDR1 MGHRA and CDR2 YSYEKL. This CDR3 has 15 residues. The junction had 5 bases not matched to a gene; V was cut back by 4 bases and J by 1 base. Written as DNA, the CDR3 is TGCGCCAGCAGCCGATACGACAGGGGCCAAGAGACCCAGTACTTC. As protein: CASSRYDRGQETQYF.

The chain has TRBV20-1 and TRBJ2-3, with D tentatively TRBD1 (8 bases). Germline CDR1 DFQATT, CDR2 SNEGSKA (reference sequence). The V and J ends lost 2 bases and 0 bases respectively, with 15 bases between them. The CDR3 has 16 residues. CDR3 bases: TGCAGTGCTAGATCGGTACAGGGGGGGAGCACAGATACGCAGTATTTT. Its protein product is CSARSVQGGSTDTQYF.

Worth noting for this clonotype: One junction end does not reproduce the germline sequence, and a read error may be involved. The rearrangement links TRBV7-7 to TRBJ2-1, with TRBD2 matching 9 bases. The CDR3 covers 18 residues. Germline V gene data show CDR1 as SSHAT and CDR2 as FNYEAQ (reference sequence). CDR3 sequence reads: CASSLAPGIAGAGNEQFF. In nucleotides, the CDR3 is TGTGCTAGCAGCTTAGCGCCGGGGATAGCGGGAGCGGGTAATGAGCAGTTCTTC.

This chain joins TRBV7-2 and TRBJ2-1, with D perhaps TRBD2 (6 bases). Germline V lookup: CDR1 SGHTA, CDR2 FQGNSA. CDR3 length: 14 amino acids. Trimming left V 5 bases short and J 3 bases short, with 11 bases between. Here the CDR3 DNA reads TGTGCCAGCAGCGACCGGGACTTCTACAATGAGCAGTTCTTC. Its protein is CASSDRDFYNEQFF.

The chain combines TRBV5-5 with TRBJ1-5; 8 bases line up with TRBD1. This CDR3 comprises 16 residues. Trimming at V came to 6 bases and at J to 5 bases, leaving 13 bases not matched to a gene. The germline gives CDR1 SGHKS, CDR2 YYEKEE (reference sequence). Here the CDR3 reads CASNPGGRVDYQPQHF. The CDR3 coding sequence is TGTGCCAGCAATCCAGGGGGCAGGGTCGATTATCAGCCCCAGCATTTT.

The V and J genes are TRBV7-3 and TRBJ2-2; 9 bases line up with TRBD2. V shed 6 bases, J shed 6 bases, and the junction held 5 bases outside the gene matches. Germline V gene data show CDR1 as SGHTA and CDR2 as FQGTGA. This CDR3 comprises 14 residues. CDR3 bases: TGTGCCAGCAGGGCGGGGGGGGCCGCCGGGGAGCTGTTTTTT. Its translation: CASRAGGAAGELFF.

J is TRBJ1-5 and V is TRBV28; 7 bases fit TRBD1. Germline trimming cut 9 bases from V and 7 bases from J; bases unmatched to any gene: 15. Germline values: CDR1 MDHEN, CDR2 SYDVKM. The CDR3 is 15 amino acids. The CDR3 DNA reads TGTGCCAGTATCACAGGGGCATCCACTTTCCAGCCCCAGCATTTT. Translated: CASITGASTFQPQHF.

The chain links TRBV25-1 to TRBJ1-2, with D unclear. CDR1 is MGHDK and CDR2 is SYGVNS in the germline V gene. The ends were cut back, 6 bases at V and 4 bases at J, with 9 bases in the middle. The CDR3 runs 12 residues. CDR3 nucleotides: TGTGCCAGCAGGGCGAGTTCCTATGGCTACACCTTC. Translating it yields CASRASSYGYTF.

CDR3 coding DNA: TGCAGTGCTAGAGGAAACACAGATACGCAGTATTTT. It specifies CSARGNTDTQYF. The V gene is TRBV20-1, the J gene TRBJ2-3; D gene unclear. Germline V gene lookup returns CDR1 DFQATT and CDR2 SNEGSKA (reference sequence). Trimming left V 1 base short and J 2 bases short, with 4 bases between. The CDR3 length is 12 residues.

This clonotype was picked up a small number of times. V usage is TRBV6-2 or TRBV6-3 and J usage is TRBJ2-1; 8 positions agree with TRBD2. V was pared by 4 bases and J by 9 bases, with 8 bases of the junction left unmatched. This CDR3 contains 14 residues. Germline V gene sequence: CDR1 MNHEY, CDR2 SVGEGT. CDR3 in DNA: TGTGCCAGCAGTTTCGGGACTAGGGCGGTTGAGCAGTTCTTC. It is translated as CASSFGTRAVEQFF.

This clonotype was observed at least ten times. The gene calls are TRBV20-1 and TRBJ1-2; TRBD1 matches 9 bases. V was clipped by 8 bases and J by 7 bases; unmatched bases: 8. This CDR3 region has 12 residues. Germline CDR1 reads DFQATT; CDR2 reads SNEGSKA (reference sequence). In DNA, the CDR3 is TGCAGTCCGGACAGGGGAGGGGGTGGCTACACCTTC. Translation: CSPDRGGGGYTF.

The chain joins TRBV12-3 or TRBV12-4 to TRBJ1-1; TRBD1 matches 10 bases. Germline trimming cut 6 bases from V and 5 bases from J; bases unmatched to any gene: 18. The CDR3 is made up of 18 amino acids. The CDR3 region is CASSRDRGFGLSLTEAFF. As DNA, the CDR3 is TGTGCCAGCAGCCGGGACAGGGGATTTGGTTTGAGTCTTACTGAAGCTTTCTTT.

This clonotype was counted only a few times. The chain recombines TRBV9 with TRBJ2-1; D tentatively fits TRBD1 or TRBD2 (5 bases each). The germline CDR1 and CDR2 sequences are SGDLS and YYNGEE. Between the trimmed V and J ends, which lost 1 base and 7 bases, there was a span of 15 bases. This CDR3 is 15 amino acids long. Here the CDR3 reads CASSVTGTFGNEQFF. The CDR3 DNA is TGTGCCAGCAGCGTAACCGGGACGTTCGGGAATGAGCAGTTCTTC.

V and J are TRBV5-4 and TRBJ1-6; no clear D gene. The CDR3 is made up of 13 amino acids. Between the trimmed V and J ends, which lost 2 bases and 8 bases, there was a span of 8 bases. Germline CDR1 is SGHNT and CDR2 is YYREEE (reference sequence). CDR3 sequence (DNA): TGTGCCAGCAGCTTAGATAGATATTCACCCCTCCACTTT. Amino acid sequence: CASSLDRYSPLHF.

The CDR3 region is CASSLRTGEGNQPQHF. The CDR3, as DNA: TGTGCCAGCAGCCTCAGGACAGGGGAAGGCAATCAGCCCCAGCATTTT. The J gene is TRBJ1-5, the V gene TRBV7-8; 9 bases are shared with TRBD1. The CDR3 runs 16 residues. The germline CDR1 and CDR2 sequences are SGHVS and FQNEAQ. V dropped 5 bases and J dropped 2; count of bases not matched to a gene: 7.

This chain joins TRBV7-8 and TRBJ1-5, with D tentatively TRBD1 (6 bases). Between the trimmed V and J ends, which lost 1 base and 7 bases, there was a span of 14 bases. The CDR3 extends over 15 amino acids. Germline V lookup: CDR1 SGHVS, CDR2 FQNEAQ. The CDR3 DNA follows: TGTGCCAGCAGCTTAGAACAGGGCTTGGGGCAGCCCCAGCATTTT. Its protein product is CASSLEQGLGQPQHF.

This clonotype showed up many times. The chain recombines TRBV20-1 with TRBJ2-7; maybe TRBD2 (6 bases). This CDR3 contains 15 residues. Germline V lookup: CDR1 DFQATT, CDR2 SNEGSKA (reference sequence). Trimming removed 0 bases from V and 2 bases from J, with 14 bases in between. The CDR3 DNA sequence: TGCAGTGCTAGAGAAGTCGGCGGGGAGCCCTACGAGCAGTACTTC. Translating it yields CSAREVGGEPYEQYF.

The rearrangement joins TRBV9 to TRBJ1-3; 8 bases are shared with TRBD1. The CDR3 loop spans 16 amino acids. Germline V lookup: CDR1 SGDLS, CDR2 YYNGEE. The trim removed 4 bases at V and 4 bases at J, leaving 10 bases unmatched. CDR3 residues: CASSFGQGGLGNTIYF. CDR3 sequence (DNA): TGTGCCAGCAGCTTCGGACAGGGAGGGCTCGGAAACACCATATATTTT.

The chain has TRBV19 and TRBJ2-2; D unresolved. V shed 6 bases and J shed 4 bases, with 12 bases lying between them. The CDR3 has 14 amino acids. CDR1 is LNHDA, CDR2 SQIVND, per germline (reference sequence). The CDR3 loop reads CASSIVGSTGELFF. In DNA form, the CDR3 reads TGTGCCAGTAGCATCGTAGGATCCACCGGGGAGCTGTTTTTT.

Only a few counts were recorded for this clonotype. The chain combines TRBV3-1 with TRBJ2-5; D not certain. Trimming shortened V by 1 base and J by 5 bases, and 11 bases separated the two germline ends. Germline V lookup: CDR1 LGHDT, CDR2 YNNKEL (reference sequence). The length of the CDR3 is 14 residues. This CDR3 reads CASSQGISGETQYF. CDR3 nucleotides: TGTGCCAGCAGCCAAGGGATCAGTGGGGAGACCCAGTACTTC.

This clonotype was found a few times. This chain links TRBV5-1 with TRBJ2-2; D is unclear. Germline CDR1 SGHRS, CDR2 YFSETQ. This CDR3 comprises 15 residues. Between the trimmed V and J ends, which lost 0 bases and 1 base, there was a span of 7 bases. The CDR3: CASSLALVNTGELFF. The CDR3 DNA sequence: TGCGCCAGCAGCTTGGCCCTGGTGAACACCGGGGAGCTGTTTTTT.